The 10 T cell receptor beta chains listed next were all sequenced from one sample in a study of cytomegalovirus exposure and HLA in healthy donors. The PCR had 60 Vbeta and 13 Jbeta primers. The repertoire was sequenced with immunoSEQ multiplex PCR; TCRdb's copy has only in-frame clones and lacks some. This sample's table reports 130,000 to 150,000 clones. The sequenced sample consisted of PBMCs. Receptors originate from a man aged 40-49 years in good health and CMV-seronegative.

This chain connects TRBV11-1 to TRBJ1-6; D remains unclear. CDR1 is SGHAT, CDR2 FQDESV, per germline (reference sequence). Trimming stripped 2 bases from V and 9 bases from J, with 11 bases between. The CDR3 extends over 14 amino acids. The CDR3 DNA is TGTGCCAGCAGCTTACACGGGGAGGGTTCACCCCTCCACTTT. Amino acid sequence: CASSLHGEGSPLHF.

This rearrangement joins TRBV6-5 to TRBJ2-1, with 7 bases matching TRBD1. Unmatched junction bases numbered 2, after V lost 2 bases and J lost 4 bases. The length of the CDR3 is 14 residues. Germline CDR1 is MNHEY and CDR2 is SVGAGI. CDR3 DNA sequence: TGTGCCAGCAGTTACCCGGACAGGTACAATGAGCAGTTCTTC. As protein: CASSYPDRYNEQFF.

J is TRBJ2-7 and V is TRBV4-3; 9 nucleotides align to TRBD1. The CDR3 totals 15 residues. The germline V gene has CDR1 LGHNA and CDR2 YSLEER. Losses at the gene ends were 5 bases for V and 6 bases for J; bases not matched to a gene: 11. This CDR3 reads CASSLFYRGQGEQYF. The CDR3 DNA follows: TGCGCCAGCAGCTTGTTTTACAGGGGGCAGGGCGAGCAGTACTTC.

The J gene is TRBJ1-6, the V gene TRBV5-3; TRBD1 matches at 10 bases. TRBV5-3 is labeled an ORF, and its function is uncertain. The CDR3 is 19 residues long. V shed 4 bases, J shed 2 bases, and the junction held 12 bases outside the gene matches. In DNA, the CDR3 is TGTGCCAGAAGCGGATCCGGGACAGGGGTAGTCCCCTATAATTCACCCCTCCACTTT. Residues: CARSGSGTGVVPYNSPLHF.

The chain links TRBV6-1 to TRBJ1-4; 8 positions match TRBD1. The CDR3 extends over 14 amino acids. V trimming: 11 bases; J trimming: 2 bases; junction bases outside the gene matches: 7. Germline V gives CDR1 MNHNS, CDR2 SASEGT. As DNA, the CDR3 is TGTGCCGGTGGACAGGGCGGGACTAATGAAAAACTGTTTTTT. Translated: CAGGQGGTNEKLFF.

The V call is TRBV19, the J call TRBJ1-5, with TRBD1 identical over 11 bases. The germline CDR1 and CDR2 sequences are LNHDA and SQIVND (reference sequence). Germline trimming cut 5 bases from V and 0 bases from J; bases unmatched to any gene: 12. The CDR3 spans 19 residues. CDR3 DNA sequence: TGTGCCAGTAGTCCCCACCGGGACAGGGGGAGGAATAGCAATCAGCCCCAGCATTTT. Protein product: CASSPHRDRGRNSNQPQHF.

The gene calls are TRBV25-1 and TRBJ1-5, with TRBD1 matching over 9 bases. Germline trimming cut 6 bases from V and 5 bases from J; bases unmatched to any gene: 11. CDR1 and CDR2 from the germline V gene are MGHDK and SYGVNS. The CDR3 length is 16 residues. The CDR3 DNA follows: TGTGCCAGCAGGGGTTTAACAGGGGGCCTTGATCAGCCCCAGCATTTT. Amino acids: CASRGLTGGLDQPQHF. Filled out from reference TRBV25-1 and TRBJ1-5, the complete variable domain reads EADIYQTPRYLVIGTGKKITLECSQTMGHDKMYWYQQDPGMELHLIHYSYGVNSTEKGDLSSESTVSRIRTEHFPLTLESARPSHTSQYLCASRGLTGGLDQPQHFGDGTRLSIL.

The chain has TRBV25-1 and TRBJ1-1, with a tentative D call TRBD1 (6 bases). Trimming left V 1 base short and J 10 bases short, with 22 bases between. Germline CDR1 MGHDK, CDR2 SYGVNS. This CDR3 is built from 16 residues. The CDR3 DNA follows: TGTGCCAGCAGTGAATTCGTTGGGGGCCCTTTCGGTGGAGCTTTCTTT. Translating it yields CASSEFVGGPFGGAFF.

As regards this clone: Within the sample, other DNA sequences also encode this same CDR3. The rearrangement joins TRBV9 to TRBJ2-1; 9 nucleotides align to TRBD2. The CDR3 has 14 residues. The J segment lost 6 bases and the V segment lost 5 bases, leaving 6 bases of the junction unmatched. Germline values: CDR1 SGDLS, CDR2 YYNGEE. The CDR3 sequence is CASSIAGAFNEQFF. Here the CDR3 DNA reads TGTGCCAGCAGTATAGCGGGGGCCTTCAATGAGCAGTTCTTC.

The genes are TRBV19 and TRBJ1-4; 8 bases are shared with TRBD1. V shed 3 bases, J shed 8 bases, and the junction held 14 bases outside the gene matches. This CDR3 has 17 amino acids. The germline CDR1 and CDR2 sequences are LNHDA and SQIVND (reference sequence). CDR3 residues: CASSIFIRPDRDEKLFF. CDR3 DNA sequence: TGTGCCAGTAGTATCTTTATCCGACCGGACAGGGACGAAAAACTGTTTTTT.